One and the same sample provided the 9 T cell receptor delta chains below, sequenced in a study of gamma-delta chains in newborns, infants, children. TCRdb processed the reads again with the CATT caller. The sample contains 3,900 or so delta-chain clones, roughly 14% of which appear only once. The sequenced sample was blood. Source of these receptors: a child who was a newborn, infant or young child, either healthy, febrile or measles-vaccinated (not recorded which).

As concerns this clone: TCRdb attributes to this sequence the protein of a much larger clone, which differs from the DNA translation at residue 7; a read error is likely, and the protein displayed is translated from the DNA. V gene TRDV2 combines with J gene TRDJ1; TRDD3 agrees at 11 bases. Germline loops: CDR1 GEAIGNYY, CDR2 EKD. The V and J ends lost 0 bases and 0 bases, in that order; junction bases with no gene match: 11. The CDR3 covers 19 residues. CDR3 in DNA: TGTGCCTGTGACACCCTGTCTGGGGGATACTTACGTGACACCGATAAACTCATCTTT. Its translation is CACDTLSGGYLRDTDKLIF.

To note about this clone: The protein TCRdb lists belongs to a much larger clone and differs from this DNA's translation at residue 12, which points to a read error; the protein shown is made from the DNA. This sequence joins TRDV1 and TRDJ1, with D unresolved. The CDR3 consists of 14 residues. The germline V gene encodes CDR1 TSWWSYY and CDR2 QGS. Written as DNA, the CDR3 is TGTGCTCTTGGGATCGGTTACCCCACCGATAAACCCATCTTT. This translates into CALGIGYPTDKPIF.

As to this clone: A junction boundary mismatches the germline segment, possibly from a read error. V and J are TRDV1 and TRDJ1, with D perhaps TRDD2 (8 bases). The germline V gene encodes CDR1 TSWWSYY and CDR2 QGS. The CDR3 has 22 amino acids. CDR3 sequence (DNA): TGTGCTCTTGGGGAAAAAGCCTTCCTAGCTTTCGGATACGAACAGTACACCGATAAACTCACCTTT. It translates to CALGEKAFLAFGYEQYTDKLTF.

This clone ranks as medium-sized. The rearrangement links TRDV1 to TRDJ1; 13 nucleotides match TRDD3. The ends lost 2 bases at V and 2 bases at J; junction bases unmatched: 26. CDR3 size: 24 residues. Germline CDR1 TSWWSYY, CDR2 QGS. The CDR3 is CALGELRILRRGLLGDTRTDKLIF. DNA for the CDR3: TGTGCTCTTGGGGAATTGAGAATCCTACGAAGGGGTTTACTGGGGGATACGAGAACCGATAAACTCATCTTT.

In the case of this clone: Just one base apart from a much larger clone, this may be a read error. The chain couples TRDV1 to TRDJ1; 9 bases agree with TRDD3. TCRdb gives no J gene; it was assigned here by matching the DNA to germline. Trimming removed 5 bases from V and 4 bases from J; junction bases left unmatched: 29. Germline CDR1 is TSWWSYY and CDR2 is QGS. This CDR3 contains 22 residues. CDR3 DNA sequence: TGTGCTCTTGGGAAGGGTTTCCTAATCTGGGGGATGCCGACCTTACCCAGCGATAAACTCATCTTT. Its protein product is CALGKGFLIWGMPTLPSDKLIF.

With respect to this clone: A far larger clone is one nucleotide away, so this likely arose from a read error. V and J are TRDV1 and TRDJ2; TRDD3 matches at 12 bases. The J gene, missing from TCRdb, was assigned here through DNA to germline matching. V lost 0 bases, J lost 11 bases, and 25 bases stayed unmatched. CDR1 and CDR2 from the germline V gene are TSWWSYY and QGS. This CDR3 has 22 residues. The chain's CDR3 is CALGELAVVLWLPILGDTQLFF. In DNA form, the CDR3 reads TGTGCTCTTGGGGAACTAGCAGTCGTTTTATGGCTCCCTATACTGGGGGATACCCAACTCTTCTTT.

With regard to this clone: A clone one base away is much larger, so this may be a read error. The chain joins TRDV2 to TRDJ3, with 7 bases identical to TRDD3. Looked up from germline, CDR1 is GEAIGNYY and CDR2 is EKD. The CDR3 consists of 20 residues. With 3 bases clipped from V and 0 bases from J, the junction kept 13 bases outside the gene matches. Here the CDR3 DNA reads TGTGCCTGTGACGCCCTCTTCGGGGGATCGCACTCCTGGGACACCCGACAGATGTTTTTC. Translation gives CACDALFGGSHSWDTRQMFF.

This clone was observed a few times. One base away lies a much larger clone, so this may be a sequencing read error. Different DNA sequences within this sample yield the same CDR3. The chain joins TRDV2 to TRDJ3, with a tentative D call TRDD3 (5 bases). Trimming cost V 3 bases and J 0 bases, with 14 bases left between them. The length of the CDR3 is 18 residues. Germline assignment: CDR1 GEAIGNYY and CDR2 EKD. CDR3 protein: CACDVLGDSSWDTRQMFF. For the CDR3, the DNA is TGTGCCTGTGACGTACTTGGGGACAGCTCCTGGGACACCCGACAGATGTTTTTC.

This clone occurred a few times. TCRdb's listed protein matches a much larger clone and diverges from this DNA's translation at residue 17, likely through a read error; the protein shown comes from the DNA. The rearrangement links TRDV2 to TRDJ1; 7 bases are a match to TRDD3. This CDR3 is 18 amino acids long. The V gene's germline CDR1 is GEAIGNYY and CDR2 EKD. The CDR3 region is CAASEMTLGGLYTDKLTF. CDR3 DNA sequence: TGTGCCGCCTCCGAAATGACCCTGGGGGGACTGTACACCGATAAACTCACCTTT.